Each of the 22 T cell receptor beta chains below was sequenced from the same sample in a study of resident and recirculating memory T cells in vitiligo. The assay was immunoSEQ multiplex PCR, and TCRdb's table has in-frame clones only and misses some. The sample shows roughly 80,000 clones, roughly 94% of them seen only once. Sequencing used blood. Receptor source: a male donor with vitiligo.

The rearrangement joins TRBV9 to TRBJ2-7; 7 bases align to TRBD1. This CDR3 contains 16 residues. The V gene end was trimmed by 0 bases and the J gene end by 1 base; junction bases not matched to a gene: 7. CDR1 SGDLS and CDR2 YYNGEE come from the germline V gene. The CDR3 DNA reads as TGTGCCAGCAGCGTAGGAGGGGGCCACTTATCCTACGAGCAGTACTTC. Amino acid sequence: CASSVGGGHLSYEQYF.

This chain joins TRBV27 and TRBJ2-1, with TRBD2 matching over 10 bases. Germline V gene data show CDR1 as MNHEY and CDR2 as SMNVEV (reference sequence). The CDR3 length is 15 residues. The V and J ends lost 4 bases and 7 bases, in that order; junction bases with no gene match: 7. The CDR3 coding sequence is TGTGCCAGCAGTTGGTCGGTAGCGGGAGGTAATGAGCAGTTCTTC. Its protein is CASSWSVAGGNEQFF.

This chain links TRBV30 with TRBJ2-7; no clear D. Trimming cost V 4 bases and J 0 bases, with 10 bases left between them. From germline, CDR1 is GTSNPN and CDR2 SVGIG (reference sequence). CDR3 size: 13 residues. This CDR3 reads CAWTHSSSYEQYF. The CDR3 nucleotides read TGTGCCTGGACCCACTCGAGCTCCTACGAGCAGTACTTC.

The rearrangement links TRBV11-3 to TRBJ2-7; 8 bases match TRBD2. The V gene end was trimmed by 1 base and the J gene end by 1 base; junction bases not matched to a gene: 6. In germline, CDR1 is SGHNT, CDR2 YENEEA. The CDR3 loop spans 16 amino acids. CDR3 in amino acids: CASSLGASGFSYEQYF. In DNA, the CDR3 is TGTGCCAGCAGCTTAGGGGCTAGCGGGTTTTCCTACGAGCAGTACTTC.

The CDR3 DNA reads TGCGCCAGCAGCCAAGCCTCACTCACTTACCCTCCATCGACAGGGTCGAAGTCCGAGCAGTACTTC. Protein sequence: CASSQASLTYPPSTGSKSEQYF. The genes are TRBV4-1 and TRBJ2-7, with 7 bases fitting TRBD1. The length of the CDR3 is 22 residues. Germline V lookup: CDR1 MGHRA, CDR2 YSYEKL. The junction had 30 bases not matched to a gene; V was cut back by 1 base and J by 6 bases.

Here the CDR3 DNA reads TGTGCCAGCAGCTTACAAGGCCTACGAGCGGATACGCAGTATTTT. Encoded protein: CASSLQGLRADTQYF. The chain uses TRBV7-3 and TRBJ2-3; D is ambiguous. The CDR3 consists of 15 residues. Germline CDR1 reads SGHTA; CDR2 reads FQGTGA. V lost 2 bases and J lost 6, with 15 bases in between.

This sequence joins TRBV30 and TRBJ1-1; possible D gene TRBD1, 6 bases. CDR3 length: 14 amino acids. Trimming removed 3 bases from V and 2 bases from J, with 13 bases in between. The germline gives CDR1 GTSNPN, CDR2 SVGIG (reference sequence). In DNA, the CDR3 is TGTGCCTGGAGACTAAGGGGGTTCAACACTGAAGCTTTCTTT. It encodes CAWRLRGFNTEAFF.

V usage is TRBV6-5 and J usage is TRBJ2-2; D may be TRBD1 (7 bases). The V end was cut by 4 bases, the J end by 4 bases, with 13 bases between. This CDR3 spans 15 amino acids. The germline V gene has CDR1 MNHEY and CDR2 SVGAGI. This CDR3 is CASSLEGAPTGELFF. The CDR3 DNA reads as TGTGCCAGCAGTTTGGAGGGGGCGCCCACCGGGGAGCTGTTTTTT.

The CDR3, as DNA: TGTGCCAGCTCACCACAACGGGGGGAAGCTTTCTTT. It codes for CASSPQRGEAFF. This chain joins TRBV18 and TRBJ1-1; D is perhaps TRBD1 (5 bases). Germline V gene sequence: CDR1 KGHSH, CDR2 LQKENI. There are 12 residues in the CDR3. The V end was cut by 1 base, the J end by 8 bases, with 8 bases between.

The J gene is TRBJ2-1, the V gene TRBV13, with TRBD2 as a possible D gene (6 bases). The CDR3 sequence is 14 residues long. V was pared by 5 bases and J by 6 bases, with 14 bases between. The germline V gene encodes CDR1 PRHDT and CDR2 FYEKMQ (reference sequence). This CDR3 is CASSLPGLTNEQFF. The CDR3 DNA sequence: TGTGCCAGCAGCCTACCCGGACTAACCAATGAGCAGTTCTTC.

V gene TRBV5-4 combines with J gene TRBJ2-1; TRBD2 matches at 10 bases. CDR1 and CDR2 from the germline V gene are SGHNT and YYREEE (reference sequence). V shed 4 bases and J 4 bases; nucleotides not matched to a gene: 8. This CDR3 contains 16 residues. CDR3: CASSGRTSGPYNEQFF. DNA of the CDR3: TGTGCCAGCAGCGGACGGACTAGCGGCCCATACAATGAGCAGTTCTTC.

This clone was counted a single time. This chain links TRBV15 with TRBJ1-4; D perhaps matches TRBD1 (6 bases). V was pared by 3 bases and J by 7 bases, with 15 bases between. The CDR3 extends over 15 amino acids. CDR1 is LNHNV and CDR2 is YYDKDF in the germline V gene (reference sequence). The CDR3: CATSRDLGAGEKLFF. In DNA form, the CDR3 reads TGTGCCACCAGCAGGGACTTGGGGGCGGGTGAAAAACTGTTTTTT.

The chain carries TRBV6-5 and TRBJ2-7; D is uncertain. V was shortened by 0 bases and J by 7 bases, with 4 bases between the two germline ends. The V gene's germline CDR1 is MNHEY and CDR2 SVGAGI. This CDR3 comprises 11 residues. The DNA of the CDR3 is TGTGCCAGCAGTTACTCTCGGGAGCAGTACTTC. Its translation is CASSYSREQYF.

The rearrangement joins TRBV7-8 to TRBJ1-2; D is undetermined. The V end was cut by 1 base, the J end by 4 bases, with 16 bases between. The CDR3 runs 16 residues. Germline lookup yields CDR1 SGHVS and CDR2 FQNEAQ. DNA of the CDR3: TGTGCCAGCAGCTTAGGAATCACGGGTTATCCCTATGGCTACACCTTC. This codes for CASSLGITGYPYGYTF.

The CDR3 spells CASSFTSGNDEQFF. CDR3 sequence (DNA): TGTGCCAGCAGCTTCACTAGCGGGAATGATGAGCAGTTCTTC. The V call is TRBV5-6, the J call TRBJ2-1; 10 bases fit TRBD2. Looked up from germline, CDR1 is SGHDT and CDR2 is YYEEEE. Trimming cost V 2 bases and J 8 bases; bases outside gene matches: 4. This CDR3 has 14 amino acids.

This sequence joins TRBV11-2 and TRBJ2-6; tentative D call: TRBD2 (6 bases). Per germline, CDR1 SGHAT and CDR2 FQNNGV. Deletions cut 1 base from V and 2 bases from J, with 6 bases between. This CDR3 contains 15 residues. CDR3 nucleotides: TGTGCCAGCAGCTTAGGGGGGGCTGGGGCCAACGTCCTGACTTTC. This gives the protein CASSLGGAGANVLTF.

The rearrangement joins TRBV28 to TRBJ2-7, with TRBD2 as a possible D gene (6 bases). Germline lookup yields CDR1 MDHEN and CDR2 SYDVKM. CDR3 length equals 16 residues. Trimming pared 5 bases from V and 5 bases from J, leaving 22 bases between. This CDR3 is CASSTAGTSQRDEQYF. CDR3 DNA sequence: TGTGCCAGCAGTACAGCCGGGACTTCACAAAGAGACGAGCAGTACTTC. Full variable domain (rest looked up from reference TRBV28 and TRBJ2-7): DVKVTQSSRYLVKRTGEKVFLECVQDMDHENMFWYRQDPGLGLRLIYFSYDVKMKEKGDIPEGYSVSREKKERFSLILESASTNQTSMYLCASSTAGTSQRDEQYFGPGTRLTVT.

This chain uses TRBV30 with TRBJ2-7, with TRBD1 matching over 7 bases. V was pared by 2 bases and J by 5 bases, with 9 bases of the junction left unmatched. This CDR3 region has 14 residues. The germline gives CDR1 GTSNPN, CDR2 SVGIG (reference sequence). The CDR3 loop reads CAWSRGTVSDEQYF. CDR3 coding DNA: TGTGCCTGGAGTAGAGGGACAGTGTCTGACGAGCAGTACTTC.

V and J are TRBV5-1 and TRBJ2-5, with unresolved D. V lost 0 bases to trimming and J lost 5 bases, with 5 bases between them. Germline assignment: CDR1 SGHRS and CDR2 YFSETQ. The CDR3 covers 12 residues. The CDR3 sequence is CASSLVRETQYF. CDR3 DNA: TGCGCCAGCAGCTTGGTGAGGGAGACCCAGTACTTC.

This chain links TRBV5-1 with TRBJ2-2, with 10 positions matching TRBD1. CDR1 is SGHRS, CDR2 YFSETQ, per germline. The CDR3 length is 16 residues. Germline trimming cut 4 bases from V and 3 bases from J; bases unmatched to any gene: 6. The CDR3 is CASSLGTGAHTGELFF. The CDR3, as DNA: TGCGCCAGCAGCCTCGGGACAGGGGCTCACACCGGGGAGCTGTTTTTT.

The gene calls are TRBV7-9 and TRBJ2-7; D is ambiguous. CDR1 and CDR2 (germline): SEHNR, FQNEAQ (reference sequence). Trimming left V 5 bases short and J 3 bases short, with 8 bases between. The CDR3 extends over 12 amino acids. The CDR3 DNA is TGTGCCAGCAGCACACAGAGCTACGAGCAGTACTTC. Amino acids: CASSTQSYEQYF.

J is TRBJ2-3 and V is TRBV19, with D maybe TRBD2 (7 bases). The CDR3 contains 16 residues. The V gene lost 7 bases and the J gene lost 3 bases, with 20 bases spanning the gap. CDR1 is LNHDA, CDR2 SQIVND, per germline (reference sequence). The CDR3 reads CASTRGALGATDTQYF. The CDR3 nucleotides are TGTGCCAGTACCCGGGGGGCCCTAGGGGCGACAGATACGCAGTATTTT. Based on the CDR3 plus reference TRBV19 and TRBJ2-3, the full variable domain is DGGITQSPKYLFRKEGQNVTLSCEQNLNHDAMYWYRQDPGQGLRLIYYSQIVNDFQKGDIAEGYSVSREKKESFPLTVTSAQKNPTAFYLCASTRGALGATDTQYFGPGTRLTVL.